This is a list of T cell receptor beta chains from one sample in a study of blood T cell repertoires in COVID-19. This table comes from immunoSEQ multiplex PCR, and its TCRdb copy is limited to in-frame clones, with some not included. The sample records roughly 86,000 clones, 86% being singletons. What was sequenced was peripheral blood. These receptors came from a man aged 50-60 years with active or convalescent COVID-19. The CDR3 runs from the conserved cysteine through the conserved F or W. The order of the fields is D gene, clone size, V gene, J gene, CDR3 DNA, CDR3 protein. The D gene is left open where the match is weak. Expanded clones get a size class; other rows say once, few or many, or leave the size out.

D: TRBD2; size: few; V: TRBV4-1; J: TRBJ2-5; DNA: TGCGCCAGCAGCCAAGATTTCCCCGGGACTAGCAGGGAGACCCAGTACTTC; CDR3: CASSQDFPGTSRETQYF
D: NA; size: NA; V: TRBV7-2; J: TRBJ2-5; DNA: TGTGCCAGCAGCGTCAGGAGGTCTCAAGAGACCCAGTACTTC; CDR3: CASSVRRSQETQYF
D: TRBD1; size: NA; V: TRBV19; J: TRBJ1-2; DNA: TGTGCCAGTAGTTCGGACAGGGGAGGAAGCTATGGCTACACCTTC; CDR3: CASSSDRGGSYGYTF
D: NA; size: NA; V: TRBV29-1; J: TRBJ2-7; DNA: TGCAGCGTTGAAACCGGGAATCCGGGCGAGCAGTACTTC; CDR3: CSVETGNPGEQYF
D: NA; size: NA; V: TRBV28; J: TRBJ2-7; DNA: NA; CDR3: CASSSSRGLYF
D: NA; size: NA; V: TRBV12-3/TRBV12-4; J: TRBJ1-5; DNA: TGTGCCAGCAGTGGGCAAGATCAGCCCCAGCATTTT; CDR3: CASSGQDQPQHF
D: TRBD1; size: NA; V: TRBV28; J: TRBJ2-3; DNA: TGTGCCAGCAGTTTAGCCGATGGGACAGGGAAGACAGATACGCAGTATTTT; CDR3: CASSLADGTGKTDTQYF
D: TRBD1; size: few; V: TRBV6-1; J: TRBJ1-2; DNA: TGTGCCAGCAGTGAACAGGGGGCGGGAGCTAACTATGGCTACACCTTC; CDR3: CASSEQGAGANYGYTF
D: TRBD1; size: once; V: TRBV28; J: TRBJ1-2; DNA: TGTGCCAGCAGTACGACAGGGCACTATGGCTACACCTTC; CDR3: CASSTTGHYGYTF
D: NA; size: NA; V: TRBV12-3/TRBV12-4; J: TRBJ1-1; DNA: TGTGCCAGCAGTCCGGGGGACACTGAAGCTTTCTTT; CDR3: CASSPGDTEAFF
D: NA; size: once; V: TRBV7-9; J: TRBJ2-3; DNA: TGTGCCAGCAGCTACGGACTAAGTAAGGGCACAGATACGCAGTATTTT; CDR3: CASSYGLSKGTDTQYF
D: NA; size: NA; V: TRBV5-1; J: TRBJ2-2; DNA: TGCGCCAGCAGCAAGGACAGCGCGAACACCGGGGAGCTGTTTTTT; CDR3: CASSKDSANTGELFF
D: NA; size: few; V: TRBV21-1; J: TRBJ1-5; DNA: TGTGCCAGCAGCAAAAAGTCCGGTCTCAATCAGCCCCAGCATTTT; CDR3: CASSKKSGLNQPQHF
D: TRBD2; size: once; V: TRBV29-1; J: TRBJ2-1; DNA: TGCAGCGTTGCCCCTAGCGGGTACTACAATGAGCAGTTCTTC; CDR3: CSVAPSGYYNEQFF
D: TRBD2; size: NA; V: TRBV11-2; J: TRBJ2-1; DNA: TGTGCCAGCAGCTTAGATCCGGCTAGCGGGGGGTCTCAGTTCTTC; CDR3: CASSLDPASGGSQFF
D: TRBD1; size: NA; V: TRBV9; J: TRBJ1-6; DNA: TGTGCCAGCAGCTCGTGGGACAGGGACTCACCCCTCCACTTT; CDR3: CASSSWDRDSPLHF
D: NA; size: once; V: TRBV10-3; J: TRBJ1-1; DNA: TGTGCCATCAGTGAGTCTGGGGGGGAGAACACTGAAGCTTTCTTT; CDR3: CAISESGGENTEAFF
D: TRBD1; size: NA; V: TRBV2; J: TRBJ1-4; DNA: TGTGCCAGCAGAACCGGGACAGGGGCTGAAAAACTGTTTTTT; CDR3: CASRTGTGAEKLFF
D: TRBD2; size: NA; V: TRBV29-1; J: TRBJ2-1; DNA: TGCAGCGCCGGGACTAGCGGGGGAAATGAGCAGTTCTTC; CDR3: CSAGTSGGNEQFF
D: NA; size: medium-sized; V: TRBV5-1; J: TRBJ1-5; DNA: TGCGCCAGCAGCCCCGAGGGCAGGAGCAATCAGCCCCAGCATTTT; CDR3: CASSPEGRSNQPQHF
D: NA; size: NA; V: TRBV4-2; J: TRBJ1-3; DNA: TGTGCCAGCAGCCCGGGACATTCTTCTGGAAACACCATATATTTT; CDR3: CASSPGHSSGNTIYF
D: TRBD2; size: NA; V: TRBV5-1; J: TRBJ2-2; DNA: TGCGCCAGCAGCTTGAGCGGGGGTGCGAACACCGGGGAGCTGTTTTTT; CDR3: CASSLSGGANTGELFF
D: NA; size: NA; V: TRBV24-1; J: TRBJ2-1; DNA: TGTGCCACCAGTGATTTGCAAATCGAGGGGGGGCATCAGTTCTTC; CDR3: CATSDLQIEGGHQFF
D: NA; size: few; V: TRBV2; J: TRBJ1-4; DNA: TGTGCCAGCAGTGTCCAGGACGGGGGGGAAAAACTGTTTTTT; CDR3: CASSVQDGGEKLFF
D: TRBD2; size: once; V: TRBV24-1; J: TRBJ2-1; DNA: TGTGCCACCAGTGAAGCAACCGGGACTAGATTTGTCCATGAGCAGTTCTTC; CDR3: CATSEATGTRFVHEQFF
D: TRBD1; size: NA; V: TRBV6-5; J: TRBJ1-6; DNA: TGTGCCAGCACAGGGACAGGGCAAGGGTCACCCCTCCACTTT; CDR3: CASTGTGQGSPLHF
D: TRBD1; size: once; V: TRBV30; J: TRBJ2-6; DNA: TGTGCCTGGAGTCAGGGGGCTGGGGCCAACGTCCTGACTTTC; CDR3: CAWSQGAGANVLTF
D: NA; size: NA; V: TRBV3-1/TRBV3-2; J: TRBJ1-2; DNA: TGTGCCAGCAGCCAAGAAACGGTCTATGGCTACACCTTC; CDR3: CASSQETVYGYTF
D: NA; size: NA; V: TRBV10-3; J: TRBJ1-2; DNA: NA; CDR3: CAISSSGQDYGYTF
D: NA; size: NA; V: TRBV9; J: TRBJ1-6; DNA: TGTGCCAGCAGCGTAGCGGGGGAGAGGGATAATTCACCCCTCCACTTT; CDR3: CASSVAGERDNSPLHF
D: NA; size: NA; V: TRBV7-9; J: TRBJ2-5; DNA: TGTGCCAGCAGCTCGAGTGGGACCCAGTACTTC; CDR3: CASSSSGTQYF
D: NA; size: NA; V: TRBV30; J: TRBJ2-7; DNA: TGTGCCTGGAGTGTATTAGGAGAGAGCTCCTACGAGCAGTACTTC; CDR3: CAWSVLGESSYEQYF
D: NA; size: NA; V: TRBV7-9; J: TRBJ2-3; DNA: TGTGCCAGCAGCTTTAGAGCCGTAGATACGCAGTATTTT; CDR3: CASSFRAVDTQYF
D: NA; size: NA; V: TRBV7-7; J: TRBJ1-1; DNA: TGTGCCAGCAGCTTAGTGGGGATGGAGGGCACTGAAGCTTTCTTT; CDR3: CASSLVGMEGTEAFF
D: NA; size: NA; V: TRBV10-3; J: TRBJ1-2; DNA: TGTGCCATCAGTGAGTCTTGGAGGGATGGCTACACCTTC; CDR3: CAISESWRDGYTF
D: TRBD1; size: once; V: TRBV10-3; J: TRBJ1-3; DNA: TGTGCCATCAGTGAGATATTGGACAGGGGTGGAAACACCATATATTTT; CDR3: CAISEILDRGGNTIYF
D: TRBD1; size: NA; V: TRBV7-2; J: TRBJ2-4; DNA: TGTGCCAGCAGCTTAGCGAGTGGACAGGGCGAAAACATTCAGTACTTC; CDR3: CASSLASGQGENIQYF
D: TRBD2; size: NA; V: TRBV24-1; J: TRBJ2-1; DNA: TGTGCCACCAGTGATTTTACTAGCGGGGGGTTGCGGGACCATGAGCAGTTCTTC; CDR3: CATSDFTSGGLRDHEQFF
D: NA; size: NA; V: TRBV6-5; J: TRBJ2-2; DNA: TGTGCCAGCAGTCCTTCGGGGAACACCGGGGAGCTGTTTTTT; CDR3: CASSPSGNTGELFF
D: TRBD2; size: few; V: TRBV28; J: TRBJ2-3; DNA: TGTGCCAGCAGTCCATGGACTAGCGGGGGTCTAACAGATACGCAGTATTTT; CDR3: CASSPWTSGGLTDTQYF
D: NA; size: NA; V: TRBV28; J: TRBJ1-3; DNA: TGTGCCAGCACCGGTCGCTCTGGAAACACCATATATTTT; CDR3: CASTGRSGNTIYF
D: NA; size: once; V: TRBV3-1/TRBV3-2; J: TRBJ1-1; DNA: TGTGCCAGCAGCCCTTTCCCAGGGATCAACACTGAAGCTTTCTTT; CDR3: CASSPFPGINTEAFF
D: TRBD2; size: NA; V: TRBV19; J: TRBJ2-1; DNA: TGTGCCAGTAGTATAGCTGGAAGCGGGGGGGCCTACAATGAGCAGTTCTTC; CDR3: CASSIAGSGGAYNEQFF
D: NA; size: NA; V: TRBV30; J: TRBJ1-1; DNA: TGTGCCTGGAGTGTATATGAATTCCAGGGAGGGTCTGAAGCTTTCTTT; CDR3: CAWSVYEFQGGSEAFF
D: NA; size: once; V: TRBV7-8; J: TRBJ2-3; DNA: TGTGCCAGCAGAGGCGAGGTCGCAGATACGCAGTATTTT; CDR3: CASRGEVADTQYF
D: NA; size: NA; V: TRBV3-1/TRBV3-2; J: TRBJ2-3; DNA: TGTGCCGCCGGGACACCGAGCACAGATACGCAGTATTTT; CDR3: CAAGTPSTDTQYF
D: NA; size: NA; V: TRBV19; J: TRBJ2-3; DNA: TGTGCCACGAAGACTCCAAGCACAGATACGCAGTATTTT; CDR3: CATKTPSTDTQYF
D: TRBD1; size: NA; V: TRBV2; J: TRBJ1-5; DNA: TGTGCCAGCAGAGCCGAGACAGGGGGAGAACAGCCCCAGCATTTT; CDR3: CASRAETGGEQPQHF
D: NA; size: NA; V: TRBV4-1; J: TRBJ1-5; DNA: TGCGCCAGCAGCCAAGGGGCGGGGGATGGCAATCAGCCCCAGCATTTT; CDR3: CASSQGAGDGNQPQHF
D: TRBD2; size: NA; V: TRBV19; J: TRBJ2-1; DNA: TGTGCCAGTAGTATGAACGGGGGGGTCTACAATGAGCAGTTCTTC; CDR3: CASSMNGGVYNEQFF
D: NA; size: NA; V: TRBV6-6; J: TRBJ1-1; DNA: TGTGCCAGCAGTTACTCGGAGGGAAACACTGAAGCTTTCTTT; CDR3: CASSYSEGNTEAFF
D: NA; size: NA; V: TRBV6-2/TRBV6-3; J: TRBJ2-3; DNA: TGTGCCAGCAGTTACTCAGGGACTGGCTTGGATACGCAGTATTTT; CDR3: CASSYSGTGLDTQYF
D: TRBD1; size: NA; V: TRBV2; J: TRBJ1-3; DNA: TGTGCCAGCAGTGAAACCATGCGACAGGGGTCTGGAAACACCATATATTTT; CDR3: CASSETMRQGSGNTIYF
D: TRBD1; size: NA; V: TRBV5-5; J: TRBJ1-6; DNA: TGTGCCAGCAGCTTTCCGGGACAGGGCTCTTCACCCCTCCACTTT; CDR3: CASSFPGQGSSPLHF
D: NA; size: NA; V: TRBV20-1; J: TRBJ2-1; DNA: TGCAGTGCTGGGGGGAATAATGAGCAGTTCTTC; CDR3: CSAGGNNEQFF